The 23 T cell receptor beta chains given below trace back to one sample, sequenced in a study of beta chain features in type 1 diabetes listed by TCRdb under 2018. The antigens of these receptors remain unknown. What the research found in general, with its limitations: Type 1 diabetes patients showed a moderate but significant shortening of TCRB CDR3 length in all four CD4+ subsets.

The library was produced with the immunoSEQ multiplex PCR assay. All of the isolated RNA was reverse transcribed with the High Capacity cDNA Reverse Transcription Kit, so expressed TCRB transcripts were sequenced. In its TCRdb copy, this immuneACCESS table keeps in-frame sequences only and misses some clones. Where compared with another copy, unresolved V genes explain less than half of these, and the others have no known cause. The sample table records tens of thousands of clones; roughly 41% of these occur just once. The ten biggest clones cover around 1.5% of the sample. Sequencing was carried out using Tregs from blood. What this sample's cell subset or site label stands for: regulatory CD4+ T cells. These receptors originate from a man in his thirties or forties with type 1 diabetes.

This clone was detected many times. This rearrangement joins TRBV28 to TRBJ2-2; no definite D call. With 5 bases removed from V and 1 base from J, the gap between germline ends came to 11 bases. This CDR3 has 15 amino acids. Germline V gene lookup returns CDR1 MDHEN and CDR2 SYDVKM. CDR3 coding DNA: TGTGCCAGCAGTGCCCTCAGTTGGAACACCGGGGAGCTGTTTTTT. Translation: CASSALSWNTGELFF.

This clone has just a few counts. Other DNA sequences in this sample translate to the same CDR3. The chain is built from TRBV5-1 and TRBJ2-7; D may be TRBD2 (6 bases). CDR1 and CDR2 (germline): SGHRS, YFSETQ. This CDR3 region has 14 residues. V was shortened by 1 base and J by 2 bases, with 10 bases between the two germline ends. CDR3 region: CASSLSLAAYEQYF. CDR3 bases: TGCGCCAGCAGCTTGTCACTAGCCGCCTACGAGCAGTACTTC.

CDR3 coding DNA: TGTGCCAGCAGCCCACAGAGAACTGAAGCTTTCTTT. It yields the protein CASSPQRTEAFF. J is TRBJ1-1 and V is TRBV7-2; D gene ambiguous. Trimming shortened V by 5 bases and J by 5 bases, and 9 bases separated the two germline ends. Germline V gene data show CDR1 as SGHTA and CDR2 as FQGNSA. The CDR3 has 12 residues.

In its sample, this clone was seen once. In DNA, the CDR3 is TGTGCCAGCAGCCCAGGACCGTCAGCGGGAGGCTACGAGCAGTACTTC. Translated, it gives CASSPGPSAGGYEQYF. The chain has TRBV4-2 and TRBJ2-7; 9 nucleotides agree with TRBD2. V lost 4 bases, J lost 3 bases, and 10 bases stayed unmatched. Germline V gene data show CDR1 as LGHNA and CDR2 as YNFKEQ. This CDR3 region has 16 residues.

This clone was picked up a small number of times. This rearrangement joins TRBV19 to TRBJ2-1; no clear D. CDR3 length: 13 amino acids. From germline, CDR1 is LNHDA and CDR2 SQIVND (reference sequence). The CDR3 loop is CATKQRPEDEQFF. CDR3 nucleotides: TGTGCTACGAAGCAGAGGCCCGAGGATGAGCAGTTCTTC.

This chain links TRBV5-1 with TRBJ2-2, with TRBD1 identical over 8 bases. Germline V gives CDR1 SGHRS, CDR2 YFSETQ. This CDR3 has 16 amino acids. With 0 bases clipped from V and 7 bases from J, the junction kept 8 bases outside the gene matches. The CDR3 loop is CASSLAPQGADGELFF. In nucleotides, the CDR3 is TGCGCCAGCAGCTTGGCCCCCCAGGGGGCCGACGGGGAGCTGTTTTTT.

The CDR3 region has the DNA TGTGCCAGCAGTGAGAATTTGCGGGGGTCGCGGGCCCAGTACTTC. Its protein is CASSENLRGSRAQYF. The V and J genes are TRBV2 and TRBJ2-5, with 7 bases aligning to TRBD2. J was trimmed by 9 bases and V by 3 bases; bases with no gene match: 13. Germline assignment: CDR1 SNHLY and CDR2 FYNNEI. The CDR3 loop spans 15 amino acids.

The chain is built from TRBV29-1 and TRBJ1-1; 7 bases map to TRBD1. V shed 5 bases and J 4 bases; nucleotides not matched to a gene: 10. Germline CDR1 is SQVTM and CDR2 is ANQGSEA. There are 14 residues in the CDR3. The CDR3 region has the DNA TGCAGCGTTCTCCCCACGACAGGGTTCACTGAAGCTTTCTTT. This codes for CSVLPTTGFTEAFF.

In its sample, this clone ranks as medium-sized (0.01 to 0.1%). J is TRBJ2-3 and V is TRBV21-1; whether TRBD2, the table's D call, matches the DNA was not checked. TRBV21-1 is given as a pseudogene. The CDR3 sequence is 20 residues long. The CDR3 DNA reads TGTGCCAGCAGCTCCCCCTCGGGGACTAGCGGAGGGCCTAGCACAGATACGCAGTATTTT. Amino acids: CASSSPSGTSGGPSTDTQYF.

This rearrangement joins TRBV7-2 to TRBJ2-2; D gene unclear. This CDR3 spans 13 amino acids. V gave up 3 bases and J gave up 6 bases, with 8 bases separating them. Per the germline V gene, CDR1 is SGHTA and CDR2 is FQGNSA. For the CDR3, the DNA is TGTGCCAGCAGCTTCACCGCGGCCGGGGAGCTGTTTTTT. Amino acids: CASSFTAAGELFF. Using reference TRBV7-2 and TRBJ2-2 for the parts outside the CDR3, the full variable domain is GAGVSQSPSNKVTEKGKDVELRCDPISGHTALYWYRQSLGQGLEFLIYFQGNSAPDKSGLPSDRFSAERTGGSVSTLTIQRTQQEDSAVYLCASSFTAAGELFFGEGSRLTVL.

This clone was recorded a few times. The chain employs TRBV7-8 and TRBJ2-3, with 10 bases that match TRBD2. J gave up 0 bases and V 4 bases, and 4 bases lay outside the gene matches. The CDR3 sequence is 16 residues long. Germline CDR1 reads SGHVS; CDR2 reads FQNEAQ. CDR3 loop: CASSSGLATSTDTQYF. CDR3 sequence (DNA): TGTGCCAGCAGCTCGGGACTAGCGACTAGCACAGATACGCAGTATTTT.

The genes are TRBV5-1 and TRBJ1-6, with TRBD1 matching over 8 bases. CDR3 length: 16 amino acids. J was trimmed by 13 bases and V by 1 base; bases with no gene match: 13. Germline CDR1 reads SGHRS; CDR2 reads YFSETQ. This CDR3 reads CASSLTEKTGAYPLHF. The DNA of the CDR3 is TGCGCCAGCAGCTTGACAGAAAAGACAGGGGCCTACCCCCTCCACTTT.

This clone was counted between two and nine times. CDR3 in amino acids: CASSFGPPGDTGELFF. The CDR3 DNA is TGTGCCAGCAGCTTTGGGCCCCCGGGGGACACCGGGGAGCTGTTTTTT. The genes are TRBV7-2 and TRBJ2-2, with D perhaps TRBD2 (6 bases). This CDR3 is 16 amino acids long. Germline V gene sequence: CDR1 SGHTA, CDR2 FQGNSA. Trimming took off 3 bases at V and 3 bases at J, with 14 bases between the two ends. The whole variable domain, remainder taken from reference TRBV7-2 and TRBJ2-2, is GAGVSQSPSNKVTEKGKDVELRCDPISGHTALYWYRQSLGQGLEFLIYFQGNSAPDKSGLPSDRFSAERTGGSVSTLTIQRTQQEDSAVYLCASSFGPPGDTGELFFGEGSRLTVL.

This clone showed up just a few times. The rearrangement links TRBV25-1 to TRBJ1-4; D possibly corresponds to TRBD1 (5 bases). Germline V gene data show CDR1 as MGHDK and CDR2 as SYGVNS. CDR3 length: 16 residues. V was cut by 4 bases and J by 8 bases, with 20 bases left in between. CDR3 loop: CASSAVPGLGQEKLFF. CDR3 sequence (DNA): TGTGCCAGCAGTGCCGTTCCGGGCCTAGGACAAGAAAAACTGTTTTTT.

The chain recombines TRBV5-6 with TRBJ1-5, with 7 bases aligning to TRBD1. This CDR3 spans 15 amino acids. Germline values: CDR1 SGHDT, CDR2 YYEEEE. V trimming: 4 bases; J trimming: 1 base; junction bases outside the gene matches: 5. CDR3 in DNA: TGTGCCAGCAGCCGGCCGACAGGGAGCAATCAGCCCCAGCATTTT. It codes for CASSRPTGSNQPQHF.

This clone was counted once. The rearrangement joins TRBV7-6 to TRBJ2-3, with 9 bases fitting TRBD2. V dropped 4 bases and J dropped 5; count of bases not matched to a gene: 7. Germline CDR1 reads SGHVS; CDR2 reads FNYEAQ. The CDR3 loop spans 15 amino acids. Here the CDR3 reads CASSSIAGEGDTQYF. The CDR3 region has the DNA TGTGCCAGCAGCTCTATAGCGGGAGAGGGAGATACGCAGTATTTT. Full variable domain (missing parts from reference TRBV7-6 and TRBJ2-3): GAGVSQSPRYKVTKRGQDVALRCDPISGHVSLYWYRQALGQGPEFLTYFNYEAQQDKSGLPNDRFSAERPEGSISTLTIQRTEQRDSAMYRCASSSIAGEGDTQYFGPGTRLTVL.

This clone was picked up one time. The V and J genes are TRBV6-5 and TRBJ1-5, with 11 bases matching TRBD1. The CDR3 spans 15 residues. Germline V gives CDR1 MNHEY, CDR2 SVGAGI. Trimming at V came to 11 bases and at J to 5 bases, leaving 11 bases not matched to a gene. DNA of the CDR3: TGTGCCGGCAATCCCGGGACAGGGGGGGATCAGCCCCAGCATTTT. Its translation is CAGNPGTGGDQPQHF.

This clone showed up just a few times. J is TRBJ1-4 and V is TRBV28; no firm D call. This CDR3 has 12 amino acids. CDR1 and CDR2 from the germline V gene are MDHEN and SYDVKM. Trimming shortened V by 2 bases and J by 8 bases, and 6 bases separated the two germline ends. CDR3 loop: CASSLEREKLFF. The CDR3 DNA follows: TGTGCCAGCAGTTTAGAGAGAGAAAAACTGTTTTTT.

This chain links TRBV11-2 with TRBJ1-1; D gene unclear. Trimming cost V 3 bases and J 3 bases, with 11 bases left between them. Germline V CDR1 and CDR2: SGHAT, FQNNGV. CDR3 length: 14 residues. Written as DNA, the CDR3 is TGTGCCAGCAGCTTTGCAAGTGACTACACTGAAGCTTTCTTT. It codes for CASSFASDYTEAFF.

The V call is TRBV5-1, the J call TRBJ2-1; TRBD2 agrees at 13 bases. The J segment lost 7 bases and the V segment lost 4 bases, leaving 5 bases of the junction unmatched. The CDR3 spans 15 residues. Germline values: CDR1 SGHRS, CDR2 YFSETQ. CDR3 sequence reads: CASSPTSGRGNEQFF. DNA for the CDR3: TGCGCCAGCAGCCCCACTAGCGGGAGGGGGAATGAGCAGTTCTTC.

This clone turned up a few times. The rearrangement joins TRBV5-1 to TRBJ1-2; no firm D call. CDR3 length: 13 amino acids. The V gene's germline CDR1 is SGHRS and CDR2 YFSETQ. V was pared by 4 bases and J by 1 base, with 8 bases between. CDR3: CASSTGLNYGYTF. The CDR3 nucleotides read TGCGCCAGCAGCACCGGTCTTAACTATGGCTACACCTTC.

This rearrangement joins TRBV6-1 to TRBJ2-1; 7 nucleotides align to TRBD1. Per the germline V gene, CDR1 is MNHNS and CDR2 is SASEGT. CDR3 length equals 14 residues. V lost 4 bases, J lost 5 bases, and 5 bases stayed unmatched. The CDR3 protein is CASSGGGQNNEQFF. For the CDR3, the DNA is TGTGCCAGCAGTGGTGGGGGACAGAACAATGAGCAGTTCTTC.

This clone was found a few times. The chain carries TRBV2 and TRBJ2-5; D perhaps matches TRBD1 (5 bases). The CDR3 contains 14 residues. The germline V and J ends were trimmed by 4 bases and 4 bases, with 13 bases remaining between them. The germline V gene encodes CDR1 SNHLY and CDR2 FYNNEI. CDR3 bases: TGTGCCAGCAGTGTTGGGGCGAGCCCAGAGACCCAGTACTTC. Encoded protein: CASSVGASPETQYF.